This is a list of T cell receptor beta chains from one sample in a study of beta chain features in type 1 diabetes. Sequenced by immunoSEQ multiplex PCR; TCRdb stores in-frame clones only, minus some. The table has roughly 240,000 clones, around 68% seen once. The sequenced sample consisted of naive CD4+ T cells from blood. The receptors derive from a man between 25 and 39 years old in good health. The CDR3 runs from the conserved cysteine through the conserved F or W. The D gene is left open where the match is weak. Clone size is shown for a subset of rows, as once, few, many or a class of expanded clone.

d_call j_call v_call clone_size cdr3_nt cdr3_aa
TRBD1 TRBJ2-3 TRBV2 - TGTGCCAGCATCGACAGGGTCAAAGATACGCAGTATTTT CASIDRVKDTQYF
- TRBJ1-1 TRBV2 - TGTGCCAGCAGTGATCTGGGGGTAGAGTCTGAAGCTTTCTTT CASSDLGVESEAFF
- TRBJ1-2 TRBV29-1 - TGCAGCGTCCACGGACAAGCGGGGAGCTACACCTTC CSVHGQAGSYTF
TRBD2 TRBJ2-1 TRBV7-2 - TGTGCCAGCAGCTTATCGACTAGCGGGAGGACCTCCTACAATGAGCAGTTCTTC CASSLSTSGRTSYNEQFF
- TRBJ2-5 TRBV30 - TGTGCCTGGAGTAAGGGGCTCCTAGAGACCCAGTACTTC CAWSKGLLETQYF
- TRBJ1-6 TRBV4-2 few TGTGCCAGCAGCCAAGAGGGCAGGGCGAGTTCACCCCTCCACTTT CASSQEGRASSPLHF
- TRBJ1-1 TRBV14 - TGTGCCAGCAGCCAATTTGGTCTAGACCGGGCTGAAGCTTTCTTT CASSQFGLDRAEAFF
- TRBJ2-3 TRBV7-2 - TGTGCCAGCAGCTTACTACAGGGAGTCCCAGATACGCAGTATTTT CASSLLQGVPDTQYF
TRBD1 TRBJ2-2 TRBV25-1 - TGTGCCAGCAGTGGGGACAGGGGGACCGGGGAGCTGTTTTTT CASSGDRGTGELFF
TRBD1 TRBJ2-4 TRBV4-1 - TGCGCCAGCAGCCACAGTTTACCCACCGGGACAGGGGTGGGCCAAAACATTCAGTACTTC CASSHSLPTGTGVGQNIQYF
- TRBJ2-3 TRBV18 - TGTGCCAGCTCATCTCCGGGCCTGGCCGCAGATACGCAGTATTTT CASSSPGLAADTQYF
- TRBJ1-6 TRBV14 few TGTGCCAGCAGCCAAGACACAGGGTCATCACCCCTCCACTTT CASSQDTGSSPLHF
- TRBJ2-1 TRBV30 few TGTGCCTGGAGCCAAGAGAGCTGGGGGAATGAGCAGTTCTTC CAWSQESWGNEQFF
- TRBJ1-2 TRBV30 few TGTGCCTGGAAGGGGCAGTGGACCCGCTACACCTTC CAWKGQWTRYTF
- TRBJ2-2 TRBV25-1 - TGTGCCAGCAGTGGCACAGGGAGAGGCGGGGAGCTGTTTTTT CASSGTGRGGELFF
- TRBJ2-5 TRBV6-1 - TGTGCCAGCACCCCCCGGCGAGAGACCCAGTACTTC CASTPRRETQYF
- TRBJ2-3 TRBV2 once TGTGCCAGCAGTGTCGAACGGGGGAGCACAGATACGCAGTATTTT CASSVERGSTDTQYF
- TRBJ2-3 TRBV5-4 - TGTGCCAGCAGCTTGGGAACACAAGATACGCAGTATTTT CASSLGTQDTQYF
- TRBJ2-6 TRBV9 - TGTGCCAGCAGCGTAGCTGAGGGAGGCTCTGGGGCCAACGTCCTGACTTTC CASSVAEGGSGANVLTF
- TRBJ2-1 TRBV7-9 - TGTGCCAGCAGCCCCCGGGTAGGGGGGGCTTACAATGAGCAGTTCTTC CASSPRVGGAYNEQFF
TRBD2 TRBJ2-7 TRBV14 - TGTGCCAGCAGCCAAGGGCTAGCGGAGGCGTACGAGCAGTACTTC CASSQGLAEAYEQYF
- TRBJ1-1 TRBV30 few TGTGCCTGGAGAGAGGACAGCAACACTGAAGCTTTCTTT CAWREDSNTEAFF
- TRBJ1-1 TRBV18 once TGTGCCAGCTCACCTAACAGGGTGAACACTGAAGCTTTCTTT CASSPNRVNTEAFF
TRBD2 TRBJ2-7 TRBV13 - TGTGCCAGCAGCTCTTACCCGACTAGCGGGAGTATCGAGCAGTACTTC CASSSYPTSGSIEQYF